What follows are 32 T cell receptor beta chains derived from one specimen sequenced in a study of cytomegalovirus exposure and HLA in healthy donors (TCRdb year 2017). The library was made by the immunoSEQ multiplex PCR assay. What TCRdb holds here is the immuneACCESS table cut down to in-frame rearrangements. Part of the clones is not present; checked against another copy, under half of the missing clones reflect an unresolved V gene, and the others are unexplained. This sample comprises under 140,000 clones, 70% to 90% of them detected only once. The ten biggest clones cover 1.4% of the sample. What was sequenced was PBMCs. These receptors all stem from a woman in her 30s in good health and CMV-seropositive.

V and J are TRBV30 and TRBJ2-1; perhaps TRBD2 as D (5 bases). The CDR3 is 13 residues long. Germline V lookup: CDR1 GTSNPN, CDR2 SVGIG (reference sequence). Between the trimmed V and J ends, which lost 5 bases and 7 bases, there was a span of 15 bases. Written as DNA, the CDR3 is TGTGCCTGGGACGCGGTAGGCGGGAATGAGCAGTTCTTC. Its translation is CAWDAVGGNEQFF.

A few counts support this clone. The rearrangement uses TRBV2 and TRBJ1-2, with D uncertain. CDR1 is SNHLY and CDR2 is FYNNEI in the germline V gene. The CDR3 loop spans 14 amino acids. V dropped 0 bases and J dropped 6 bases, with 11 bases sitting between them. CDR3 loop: CASSEARPGNGYTF. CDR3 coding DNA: TGTGCCAGCAGTGAAGCTCGGCCCGGGAATGGCTACACCTTC. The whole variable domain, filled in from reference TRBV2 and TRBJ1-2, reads EPEVTQTPSHQVTQMGQEVILRCVPISNHLYFYWYRQILGQKVEFLVSFYNNEISEKSEIFDDQFSVERPDGSNFTLKIRSTKLEDSAMYFCASSEARPGNGYTFGSGTRLTVV.

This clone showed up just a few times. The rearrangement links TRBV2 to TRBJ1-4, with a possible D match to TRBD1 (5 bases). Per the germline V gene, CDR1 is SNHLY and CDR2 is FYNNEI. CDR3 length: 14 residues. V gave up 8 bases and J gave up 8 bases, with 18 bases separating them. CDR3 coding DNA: TGTGCCAGCCAGTTGTGGGGGGTGCAGGAAAAACTGTTTTTT. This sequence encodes CASQLWGVQEKLFF.

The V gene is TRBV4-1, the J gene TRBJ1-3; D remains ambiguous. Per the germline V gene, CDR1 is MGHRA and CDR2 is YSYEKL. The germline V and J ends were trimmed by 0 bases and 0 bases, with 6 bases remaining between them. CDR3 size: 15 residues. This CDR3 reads CASSQDGSSGNTIYF. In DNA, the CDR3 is TGCGCCAGCAGCCAAGACGGGAGCTCTGGAAACACCATATATTTT.

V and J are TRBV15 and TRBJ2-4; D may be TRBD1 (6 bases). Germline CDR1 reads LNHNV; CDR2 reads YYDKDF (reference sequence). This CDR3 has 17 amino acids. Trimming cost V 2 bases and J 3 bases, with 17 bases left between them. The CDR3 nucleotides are TGTGCCACCAGCAGAACCCGACAGGATTTAGTCAAAAACATTCAGTACTTC. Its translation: CATSRTRQDLVKNIQYF.

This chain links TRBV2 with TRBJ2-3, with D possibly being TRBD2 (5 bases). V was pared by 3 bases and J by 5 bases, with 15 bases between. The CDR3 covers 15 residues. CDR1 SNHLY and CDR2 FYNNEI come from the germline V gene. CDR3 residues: CASSDPRGIGDTQYF. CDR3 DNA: TGTGCCAGCAGTGACCCCAGAGGGATTGGAGATACGCAGTATTTT.

The CDR3 coding sequence is TGTGCCAGCAGCAGCTCCTATAATTCACCCCTCCACTTT. Its protein is CASSSSYNSPLHF. V and J are TRBV6-5 and TRBJ1-6; unclear D gene. CDR1 is MNHEY and CDR2 is SVGAGI in the germline V gene. CDR3 length equals 13 residues. V lost 6 bases, J lost 0 bases, and 3 bases lay in between.

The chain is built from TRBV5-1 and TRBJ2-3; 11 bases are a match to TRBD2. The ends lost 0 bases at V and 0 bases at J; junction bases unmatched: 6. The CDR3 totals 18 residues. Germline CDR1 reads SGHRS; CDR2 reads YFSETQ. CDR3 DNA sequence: TGCGCCAGCAGCTTGGCTAGCGGGGGGCTGACTAGCACAGATACGCAGTATTTT. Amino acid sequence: CASSLASGGLTSTDTQYF.

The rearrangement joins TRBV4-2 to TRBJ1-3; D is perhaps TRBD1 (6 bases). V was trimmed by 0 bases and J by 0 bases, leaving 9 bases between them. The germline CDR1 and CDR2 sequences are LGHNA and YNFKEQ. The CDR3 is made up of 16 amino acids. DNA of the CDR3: TGTGCCAGCAGCCAAGAGGGGACAAGCTCTGGAAACACCATATATTTT. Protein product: CASSQEGTSSGNTIYF.

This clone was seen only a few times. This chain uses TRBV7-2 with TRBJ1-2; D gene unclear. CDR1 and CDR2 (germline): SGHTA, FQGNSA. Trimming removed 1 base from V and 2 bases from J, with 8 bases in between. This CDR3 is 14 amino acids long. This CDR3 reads CASSLGALNYGYTF. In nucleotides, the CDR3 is TGTGCCAGCAGCTTAGGAGCGTTGAACTATGGCTACACCTTC.

The CDR3 bases are TGTGCCAGCAGTTACCCCGGGACAGGGTTCACTGAAGCTTTCTTT. Its translation: CASSYPGTGFTEAFF. The rearrangement links TRBV6-5 to TRBJ1-1; 9 bases line up with TRBD1. The trim removed 2 bases at V and 4 bases at J, leaving 5 bases unmatched. This CDR3 is 15 amino acids long. The V gene's germline CDR1 is MNHEY and CDR2 SVGAGI.

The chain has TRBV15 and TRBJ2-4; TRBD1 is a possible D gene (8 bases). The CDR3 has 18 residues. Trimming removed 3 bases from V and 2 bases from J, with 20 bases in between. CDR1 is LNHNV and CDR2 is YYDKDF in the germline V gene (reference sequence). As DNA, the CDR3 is TGTGCCACCAGCAGTTGGACACAGGGGGGGATAACCAAAAACATTCAGTACTTC. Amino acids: CATSSWTQGGITKNIQYF.

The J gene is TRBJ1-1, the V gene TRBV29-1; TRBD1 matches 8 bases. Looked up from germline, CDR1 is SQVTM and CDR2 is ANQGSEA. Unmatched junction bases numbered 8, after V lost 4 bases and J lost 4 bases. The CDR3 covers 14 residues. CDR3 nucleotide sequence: TGCAGCGTTGTTCCTCAGGGGGCGTTCACTGAAGCTTTCTTT. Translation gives CSVVPQGAFTEAFF. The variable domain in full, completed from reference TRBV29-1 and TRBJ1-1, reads SAVISQKPSRDICQRGTSLTIQCQVDSQVTMMFWYRQQPGQSLTLIATANQGSEATYESGFVIDKFPISRPNLTFSTLTVSNMSPEDSSIYLCSVVPQGAFTEAFFGQGTRLTVV.

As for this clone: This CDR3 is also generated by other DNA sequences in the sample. The CDR3 DNA is TGTGCCAGCAGCTTAGCGGGTGGCGGCTCCTACGAGCAGTACTTC. Protein product: CASSLAGGGSYEQYF. This chain links TRBV7-8 with TRBJ2-7; D unresolved. V was clipped by 0 bases and J by 0 bases, with 9 bases between them. The CDR3 loop spans 15 amino acids. The germline gives CDR1 SGHVS, CDR2 FQNEAQ.

The CDR3 loop reads CATSPPGGAYNEQFF. CDR3 nucleotides: TGTGCCACCAGCCCCCCGGGCGGGGCGTACAATGAGCAGTTCTTC. This chain joins TRBV15 and TRBJ2-1; tentative D call: TRBD2 (6 bases). Trimming removed 5 bases from V and 4 bases from J, with 15 bases in between. CDR1 and CDR2 from the germline V gene are LNHNV and YYDKDF (reference sequence). The CDR3 runs to 15 residues.

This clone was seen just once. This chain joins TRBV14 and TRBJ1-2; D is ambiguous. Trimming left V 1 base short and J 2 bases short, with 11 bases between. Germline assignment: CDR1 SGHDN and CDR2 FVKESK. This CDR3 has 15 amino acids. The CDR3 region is CASSQVHSPNYGYTF. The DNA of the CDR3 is TGTGCCAGCAGCCAAGTGCACTCCCCGAACTATGGCTACACCTTC.

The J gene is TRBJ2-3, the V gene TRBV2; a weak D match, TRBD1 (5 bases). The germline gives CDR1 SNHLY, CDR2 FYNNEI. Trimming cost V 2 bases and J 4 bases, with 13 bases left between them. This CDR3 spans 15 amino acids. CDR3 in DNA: TGTGCCAGCAGTGAAATGGGGCGTGGGGCAGATACGCAGTATTTT. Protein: CASSEMGRGADTQYF.

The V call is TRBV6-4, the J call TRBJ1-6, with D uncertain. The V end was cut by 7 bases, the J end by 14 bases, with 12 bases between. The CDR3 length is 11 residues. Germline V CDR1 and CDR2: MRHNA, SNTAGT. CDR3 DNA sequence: TGTGCCAGCATCTTTGGGCGGGCCCTCCACTTT. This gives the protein CASIFGRALHF.

The CDR3 is CASSARIGWRDEQYF. The CDR3 DNA reads as TGTGCCAGCAGCGCCCGGATAGGGTGGAGGGACGAGCAGTACTTC. The rearrangement links TRBV7-2 to TRBJ2-7, with a weak D call TRBD2 (6 bases). Trimming stripped 5 bases from V and 5 bases from J, with 19 bases between. The CDR3 totals 15 residues. Germline lookup yields CDR1 SGHTA and CDR2 FQGNSA. Drawing the rest from reference TRBV7-2 and TRBJ2-7, the complete variable domain is GAGVSQSPSNKVTEKGKDVELRCDPISGHTALYWYRQSLGQGLEFLIYFQGNSAPDKSGLPSDRFSAERTGGSVSTLTIQRTQQEDSAVYLCASSARIGWRDEQYFGPGTRLTVT.

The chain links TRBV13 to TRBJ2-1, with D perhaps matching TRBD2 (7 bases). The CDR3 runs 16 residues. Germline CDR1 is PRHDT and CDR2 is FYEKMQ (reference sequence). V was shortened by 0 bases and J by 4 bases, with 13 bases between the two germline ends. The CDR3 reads CASSLGWGGQYNEQFF. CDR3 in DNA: TGTGCCAGCAGCTTAGGCTGGGGGGGCCAATACAATGAGCAGTTCTTC.

The CDR3 DNA sequence: TGTGCCAGTAGTATGTCAGGGGGTAGCAATCAGCCCCAGCATTTT. Protein product: CASSMSGGSNQPQHF. V usage is TRBV19 and J usage is TRBJ1-5, with 7 bases matching TRBD1. Germline CDR1 reads LNHDA; CDR2 reads SQIVND (reference sequence). This CDR3 has 15 amino acids. V lost 3 bases, J lost 0 bases, and 2 bases stayed unmatched.

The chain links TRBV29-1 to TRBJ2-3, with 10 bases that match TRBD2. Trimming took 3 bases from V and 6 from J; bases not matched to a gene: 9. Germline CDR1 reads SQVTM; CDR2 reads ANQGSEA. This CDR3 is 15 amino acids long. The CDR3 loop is CSVEVSGGAVDTQYF. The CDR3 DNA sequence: TGCAGCGTTGAGGTCAGCGGGGGGGCCGTCGATACGCAGTATTTT.

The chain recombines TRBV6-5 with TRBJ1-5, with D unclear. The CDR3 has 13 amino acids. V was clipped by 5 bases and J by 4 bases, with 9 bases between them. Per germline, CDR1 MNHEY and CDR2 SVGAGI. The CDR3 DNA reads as TGTGCCAGCAGTACCTACCCAAATCAGCCCCAGCATTTT. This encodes CASSTYPNQPQHF.

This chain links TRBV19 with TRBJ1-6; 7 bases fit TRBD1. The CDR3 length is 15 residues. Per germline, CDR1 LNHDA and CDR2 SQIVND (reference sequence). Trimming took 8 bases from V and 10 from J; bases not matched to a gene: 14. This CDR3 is CASSDRVTAQSPLHF. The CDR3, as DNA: TGTGCCAGTTCTGACAGGGTGACCGCTCAATCACCCCTCCACTTT.

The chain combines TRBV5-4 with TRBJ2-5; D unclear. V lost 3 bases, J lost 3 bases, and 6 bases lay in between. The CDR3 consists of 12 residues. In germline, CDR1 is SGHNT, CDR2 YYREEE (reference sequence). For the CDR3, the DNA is TGTGCCAGCAGCTCGGTTGAAGAGACCCAGTACTTC. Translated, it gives CASSSVEETQYF.

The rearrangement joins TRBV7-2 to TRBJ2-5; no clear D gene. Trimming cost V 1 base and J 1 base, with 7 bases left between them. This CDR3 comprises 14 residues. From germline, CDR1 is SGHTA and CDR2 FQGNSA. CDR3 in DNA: TGTGCCAGCAGCTTAGAATTTATCCAAGAGACCCAGTACTTC. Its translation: CASSLEFIQETQYF.

The CDR3 protein is CASSLDLAGGGNEQFF. Here the CDR3 DNA reads TGCGCCAGCAGCTTGGACCTAGCGGGAGGGGGGAATGAGCAGTTCTTC. The chain uses TRBV5-1 and TRBJ2-1; 12 nucleotides line up with TRBD2. The CDR3 totals 16 residues. The junction had 5 bases not matched to a gene; V was cut back by 0 bases and J by 7 bases. Looked up from germline, CDR1 is SGHRS and CDR2 is YFSETQ. Combining the CDR3 with reference TRBV5-1 and TRBJ2-1 gives the whole variable domain KAGVTQTPRYLIKTRGQQVTLSCSPISGHRSVSWYQQTPGQGLQFLFEYFSETQRNKGNFPGRFSGRQFSNSRSEMNVSTLELGDSALYLCASSLDLAGGGNEQFFGPGTRLTVL.

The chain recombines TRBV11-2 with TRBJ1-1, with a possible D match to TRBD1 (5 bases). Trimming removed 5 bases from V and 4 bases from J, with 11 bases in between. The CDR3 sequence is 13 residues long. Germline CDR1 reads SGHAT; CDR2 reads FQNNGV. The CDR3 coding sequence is TGTGCCAGCAGCGGGAGGGGAGTCACTGAAGCTTTCTTT. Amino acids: CASSGRGVTEAFF.

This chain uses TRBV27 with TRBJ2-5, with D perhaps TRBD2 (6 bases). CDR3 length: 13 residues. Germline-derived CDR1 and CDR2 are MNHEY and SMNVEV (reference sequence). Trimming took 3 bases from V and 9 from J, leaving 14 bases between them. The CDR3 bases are TGTGCCAGCAGTTTTGGGCCTTCGGGGGCCCAGTACTTC. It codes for CASSFGPSGAQYF.

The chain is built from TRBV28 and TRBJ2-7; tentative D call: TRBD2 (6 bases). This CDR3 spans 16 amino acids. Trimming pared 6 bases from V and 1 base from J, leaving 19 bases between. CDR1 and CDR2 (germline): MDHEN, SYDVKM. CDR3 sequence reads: CASSYPPGLNSYEQYF. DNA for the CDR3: TGTGCCAGCAGCTATCCTCCGGGACTCAATTCCTACGAGCAGTACTTC.

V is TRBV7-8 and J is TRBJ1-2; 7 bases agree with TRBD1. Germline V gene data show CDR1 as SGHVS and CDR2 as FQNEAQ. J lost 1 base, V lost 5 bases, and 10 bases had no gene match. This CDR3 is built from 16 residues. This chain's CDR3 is CASSPGTDLINYGYTF. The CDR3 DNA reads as TGTGCCAGCAGCCCTGGGACAGATCTAATTAACTATGGCTACACCTTC.

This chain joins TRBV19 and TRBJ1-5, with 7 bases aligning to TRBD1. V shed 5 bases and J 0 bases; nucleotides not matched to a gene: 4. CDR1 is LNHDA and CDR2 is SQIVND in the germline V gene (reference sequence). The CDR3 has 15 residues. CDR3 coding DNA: TGTGCCAGTAGTCCCAGGGGGAATAGCAATCAGCCCCAGCATTTT. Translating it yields CASSPRGNSNQPQHF.